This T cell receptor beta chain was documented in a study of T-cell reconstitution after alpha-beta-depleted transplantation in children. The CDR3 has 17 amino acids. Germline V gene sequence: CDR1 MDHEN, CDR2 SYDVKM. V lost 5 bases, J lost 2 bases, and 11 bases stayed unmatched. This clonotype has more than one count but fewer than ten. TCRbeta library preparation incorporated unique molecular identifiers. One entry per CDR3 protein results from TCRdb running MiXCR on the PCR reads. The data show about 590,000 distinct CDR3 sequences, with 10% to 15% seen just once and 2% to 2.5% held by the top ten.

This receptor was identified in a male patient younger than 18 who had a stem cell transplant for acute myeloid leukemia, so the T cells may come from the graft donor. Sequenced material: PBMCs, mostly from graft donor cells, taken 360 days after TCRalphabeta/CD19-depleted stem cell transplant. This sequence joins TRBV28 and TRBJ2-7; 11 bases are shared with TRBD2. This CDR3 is CASSATLGLAEAYEQYF. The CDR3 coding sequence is TGTGCCAGCAGTGCCACCTTGGGACTAGCGGAAGCCTACGAGCAGTACTTC.